The text below deals with one T cell receptor (beta chain). Its antigen remains unknown. The protocol was immunoSEQ multiplex PCR, while the TCRdb copy is restricted to in-frame clones and leaves out a portion. The top ten clones hold 1.5% to 2% of a sample with about 2.1 million clones, about 93% of them seen once. The source of the sample is a study of shared clonotypes between healthy human individuals. Study-wide points: Naive subsets, compared against memory subsets, generally had larger estimated richness values. Clonotypes which were not shared had lower generation probabilities than clonotypes that all four donors shared.

Naive CD8 cells comprised CD45RO-negative, CCR7-positively selected cells, excluding terminally differentiated effector memory CD45RA+ cells. The receptor was derived from a man in his late teens or twenties in good health. Some clones in this sample may be carry-over from other donors' samples. The sequenced sample consisted of naive CD8+ T cells from PBMCs.

The CDR3 spells CAWSVSGLTDTQYF. DNA for the CDR3: TGTGCCTGGAGTGTGAGCGGCCTCACAGATACGCAGTATTTT. The chain carries TRBV30 and TRBJ2-3; a possible D gene is TRBD2 (5 bases). Germline values: CDR1 GTSNPN, CDR2 SVGIG (reference sequence). The V end lost 0 bases, the J end lost 2 bases, and 9 bases lay between the germline ends. This CDR3 has 14 amino acids.